One and the same sample provided the 8 T cell receptor beta chains below, sequenced in a study of PD-1 blockade in classical Hodgkin lymphoma. Assay used: immunoSEQ multiplex PCR; TCRdb lists only in-frame clones, some missing. This sample has some 14,000 clones, with around 80% found just once. Relapse was seen in all patients after autologous stem cell transplantation, and brentuximab vedotin exposure was variable. Sequenced here: peripheral blood mononuclear cells (PBMCs), sampled at baseline. The receptors were gathered from a human donor with classical Hodgkin lymphoma.

This chain connects TRBV6-5 to TRBJ2-2; possibly TRBD1 or TRBD2 for D (6 bases each). The CDR3 totals 12 residues. Germline CDR1 is MNHEY and CDR2 is SVGAGI. The V and J ends lost 8 bases and 6 bases respectively, with 10 bases between them. In nucleotides, the CDR3 is TGTGCCAGCGTGGGGGGCCCCGGGGAGCTGTTTTTT. Amino acids: CASVGGPGELFF.

This clone was recorded once. Being one base from a much bigger clone, this may be a read error. V is TRBV10-3 and J is TRBJ2-7, with a possible D match to TRBD1 (5 bases). Germline V lookup: CDR1 ENHRY, CDR2 SYGVKD. The V and J ends lost 3 bases and 0 bases respectively, with 18 bases between them. This CDR3 has 17 residues. The CDR3 loop reads CAISDDPKRTISYEQYF. CDR3 in DNA: TGTGCCATCAGTGATGACCCCAAACGGACAATCTCCTACGAGCAGTACTTC.

The V and J genes are TRBV18 and TRBJ2-1, with 7 bases fitting TRBD1. V lost 5 bases to trimming and J lost 8 bases; unmatched junction nucleotides: 6. The CDR3 consists of 13 residues. The germline V gene has CDR1 KGHSH and CDR2 LQKENI. In DNA form, the CDR3 reads TGTGCCAGCTCAGAACAGGGGTTCGATGAGCAGTTCTTC. Translated: CASSEQGFDEQFF. The complete variable domain, with remaining parts taken from reference TRBV18 and TRBJ2-1, reads NAGVMQNPRHLVRRRGQEARLRCSPMKGHSHVYWYRQLPEEGLKFMVYLQKENIIDESGMPKERFSAEFPKEGPSILRIQQVVRGDSAAYFCASSEQGFDEQFFGPGTRLTVL.

Note on this clone: Other DNA variants within this sample encode the same CDR3. This sequence joins TRBV9 and TRBJ2-7; 9 bases agree with TRBD1. Trimming at V came to 0 bases and at J to 3 bases, leaving 1 base not matched to a gene. Germline V gene sequence: CDR1 SGDLS, CDR2 YYNGEE. The length of the CDR3 is 14 residues. The CDR3 DNA is TGTGCCAGCAGCGTAGGACAGGGGGTCTACGAGCAGTACTTC. Translation: CASSVGQGVYEQYF.

This chain joins TRBV5-1 and TRBJ2-2; tentative D call: TRBD1 (6 bases). This CDR3 has 17 residues. Deletions cut 3 bases from V and 9 bases from J, with 24 bases between. The germline V gene has CDR1 SGHRS and CDR2 YFSETQ. CDR3 residues: CASSWMTGSPFARELFF. The CDR3 DNA reads as TGCGCCAGCAGCTGGATGACAGGCTCGCCATTCGCCCGGGAGCTGTTTTTT.

The chain combines TRBV18 with TRBJ1-1; tentatively, D is TRBD1 (5 bases). This CDR3 has 15 residues. Trimming left V 3 bases short and J 0 bases short, with 11 bases between. Germline assignment: CDR1 KGHSH and CDR2 LQKENI. The CDR3 is CASSPFDSMNTEAFF. The CDR3 DNA reads TGTGCCAGCTCACCGTTCGACAGCATGAACACTGAAGCTTTCTTT.

The chain is built from TRBV6-6 and TRBJ1-2; 10 positions agree with TRBD1. Germline loops: CDR1 MNHNY, CDR2 SVGAGI (reference sequence). V shed 5 bases and J 4 bases; nucleotides not matched to a gene: 4. This CDR3 comprises 14 residues. In DNA, the CDR3 is TGTGCCAGCAGTATAGACAGGGGGCTCTATGGCTACACCTTC. This gives the protein CASSIDRGLYGYTF.

The chain uses TRBV10-3 and TRBJ1-1; maybe TRBD1 (5 bases). Germline loops: CDR1 ENHRY, CDR2 SYGVKD. This CDR3 is 15 amino acids long. Trimming stripped 1 base from V and 0 bases from J, with 9 bases between. CDR3 DNA: TGTGCCATCAGTGAGTTGTCAGGGTTGAACACTGAAGCTTTCTTT. Protein product: CAISELSGLNTEAFF.